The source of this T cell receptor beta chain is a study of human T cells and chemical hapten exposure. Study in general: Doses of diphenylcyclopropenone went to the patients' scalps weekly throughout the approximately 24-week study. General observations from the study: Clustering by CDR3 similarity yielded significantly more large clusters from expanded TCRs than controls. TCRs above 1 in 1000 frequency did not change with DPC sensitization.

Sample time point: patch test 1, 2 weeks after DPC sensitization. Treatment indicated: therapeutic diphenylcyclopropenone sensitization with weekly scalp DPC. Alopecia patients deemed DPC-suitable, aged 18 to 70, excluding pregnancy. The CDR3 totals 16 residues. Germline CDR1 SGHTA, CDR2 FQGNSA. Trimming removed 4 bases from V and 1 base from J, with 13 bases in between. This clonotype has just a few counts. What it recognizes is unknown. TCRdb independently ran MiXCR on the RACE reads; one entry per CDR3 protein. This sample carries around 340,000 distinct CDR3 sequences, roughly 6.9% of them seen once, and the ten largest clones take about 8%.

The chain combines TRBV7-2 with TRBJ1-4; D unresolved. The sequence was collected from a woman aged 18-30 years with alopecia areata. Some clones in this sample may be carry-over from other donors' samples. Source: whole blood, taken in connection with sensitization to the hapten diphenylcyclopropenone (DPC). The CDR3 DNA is TGTGCCAGCAGCTCTGCTTGGGGAGGAACTAATGAAAAACTGTTTTTT. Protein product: CASSSAWGGTNEKLFF.